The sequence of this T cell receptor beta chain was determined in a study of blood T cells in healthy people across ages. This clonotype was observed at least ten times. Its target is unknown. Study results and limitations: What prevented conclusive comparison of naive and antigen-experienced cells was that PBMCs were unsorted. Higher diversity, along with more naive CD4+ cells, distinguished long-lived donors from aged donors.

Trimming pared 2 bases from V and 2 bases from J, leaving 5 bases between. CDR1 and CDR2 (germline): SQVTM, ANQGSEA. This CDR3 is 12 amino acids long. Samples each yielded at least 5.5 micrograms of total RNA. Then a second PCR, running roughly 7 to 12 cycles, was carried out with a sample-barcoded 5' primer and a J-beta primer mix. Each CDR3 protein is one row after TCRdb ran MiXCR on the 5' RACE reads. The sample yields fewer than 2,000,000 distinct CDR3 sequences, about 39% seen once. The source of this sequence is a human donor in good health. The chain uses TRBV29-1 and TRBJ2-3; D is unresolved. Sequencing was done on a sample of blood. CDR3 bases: TGCAGCGTTGAAAAGACCACAGATACGCAGTATTTT. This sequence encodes CSVEKTTDTQYF.